Shown below are 23 T cell receptor beta chains from a single sample sequenced in a study of Ad26.COV2.S vaccination and SARS-CoV-2 variants. The method was immunoSEQ multiplex PCR; TCRdb's version includes in-frame clones alone and lacks a portion of them. Of 300,000 to 450,000 clones in the sample, 80% to 90% were seen once. As to treatment: some 20 received Ad26.COV2.S at low or high dose, single or two shots; about five received placebo; per-sample allocation not given. Sampling was done on day 63 after the first vaccine or placebo injection. Sequences were derived from peripheral blood, sampled in a trial of Ad26.COV2.S vaccine versus placebo. These receptors were taken from a person between 18 and 65 years old who received the Ad26.COV2.S COVID-19 vaccine or a placebo.

This chain links TRBV6-1 with TRBJ2-3; D tentatively fits TRBD1 or TRBD2 (6 bases each). The CDR3 is made up of 16 amino acids. The V end lost 0 bases, the J end lost 3 bases, and 13 bases lay between the germline ends. Looked up from germline, CDR1 is MNHNS and CDR2 is SASEGT. CDR3 loop: CASSEALGGQTDTQYF. CDR3 DNA: TGTGCCAGCAGTGAAGCATTGGGGGGCCAGACAGATACGCAGTATTTT.

This chain connects TRBV6-5 to TRBJ1-3, with D possibly matching TRBD1 (5 bases). Per the germline V gene, CDR1 is MNHEY and CDR2 is SVGAGI. This CDR3 contains 14 residues. The germline V and J ends were trimmed by 8 bases and 2 bases, with 13 bases remaining between them. The CDR3 DNA is TGTGCCAGCGCCCGGGGGGGACCTGGAAACACCATATATTTT. This codes for CASARGGPGNTIYF.

J is TRBJ2-1 and V is TRBV5-1; the match to TRBD2 covers 14 bases. The CDR3 totals 15 residues. CDR1 is SGHRS, CDR2 YFSETQ, per germline. The V and J ends lost 3 bases and 6 bases, in that order; junction bases with no gene match: 2. The DNA of the CDR3 is TGCGCCAGCAGCTCCGGGACTAGCGGGGGCAATGAGCAGTTCTTC. Its translation: CASSSGTSGGNEQFF.

The V gene is TRBV7-2, the J gene TRBJ1-5; tentative D call: TRBD1 (5 bases). Germline CDR1 SGHTA, CDR2 FQGNSA. V lost 3 bases to trimming and J lost 4 bases, with 13 bases between them. This CDR3 is 15 amino acids long. The CDR3 coding sequence is TGTGCCAGCAGCTTCACGGATACAGGTAATCAGCCCCAGCATTTT. It is translated as CASSFTDTGNQPQHF.

The rearrangement links TRBV15 to TRBJ2-5; D gene uncertain. The ends were cut back, 0 bases at V and 1 base at J, with 12 bases in the middle. The CDR3 sequence is 16 residues long. Looked up from germline, CDR1 is LNHNV and CDR2 is YYDKDF (reference sequence). DNA for the CDR3: TGTGCCACCAGCAGAGATCCCACTCCGATCCAAGAGACCCAGTACTTC. Translating gives CATSRDPTPIQETQYF.

The count of this clone is one. The V gene is TRBV4-1, the J gene TRBJ2-7; TRBD1 matches at 8 bases. Germline V gene lookup returns CDR1 MGHRA and CDR2 YSYEKL. The CDR3 is made up of 17 amino acids. J was trimmed by 0 bases and V by 1 base; bases with no gene match: 8. CDR3 sequence (DNA): TGCGCCAGCAGCCAAGGGCCAGGGACAGGTGACTCCTACGAGCAGTACTTC. Encoded protein: CASSQGPGTGDSYEQYF.

This chain connects TRBV4-3 to TRBJ2-1; 9 bases fit TRBD2. V dropped 0 bases and J dropped 5; count of bases not matched to a gene: 14. CDR1 is LGHNA, CDR2 YSLEER, per germline. This CDR3 contains 19 residues. CDR3: CASSQDKGDSGRKNNEQFF. The DNA of the CDR3 is TGCGCCAGCAGCCAAGATAAAGGCGATAGCGGGAGAAAGAACAATGAGCAGTTCTTC.

The chain links TRBV5-4 to TRBJ2-5, with D perhaps matching TRBD1 (5 bases). The ends were cut back, 3 bases at V and 5 bases at J, with 14 bases in the middle. This CDR3 comprises 14 residues. Germline CDR1 and CDR2: SGHNT and YYREEE (reference sequence). The CDR3 nucleotides read TGTGCCAGCAGCTCCACCCAGGGTCCGGAGACCCAGTACTTC. It translates to CASSSTQGPETQYF.

The chain links TRBV2 to TRBJ2-3, with 8 bases aligning to TRBD1. Germline V gives CDR1 SNHLY, CDR2 FYNNEI. The junction had 8 bases not matched to a gene; V was cut back by 6 bases and J by 3 bases. There are 15 residues in the CDR3. CDR3 amino acids: CASRPGQGITDTQYF. In DNA form, the CDR3 reads TGTGCCAGCAGACCCGGACAGGGTATTACAGATACGCAGTATTTT.

The chain employs TRBV11-2 and TRBJ1-2; 7 bases align to TRBD1. Per the germline V gene, CDR1 is SGHAT and CDR2 is FQNNGV. Unmatched junction bases numbered 15, after V lost 4 bases and J lost 1 base. This CDR3 comprises 18 residues. CDR3 nucleotide sequence: TGTGCCAGCAGCTCCAAAGGACAGGTTAATAACCATAACTATGGCTACACCTTC. It specifies CASSSKGQVNNHNYGYTF.

For this clone: The same CDR3 arises from other DNA sequences in this sample as well. This chain joins TRBV18 and TRBJ2-2, with D possibly being TRBD1 (5 bases). There are 15 residues in the CDR3. Germline V gene data show CDR1 as KGHSH and CDR2 as LQKENI. The V end lost 0 bases, the J end lost 5 bases, and 10 bases lay between the germline ends. CDR3 sequence (DNA): TGTGCCAGCTCACCACCTTCAGGGCGGACCGGGGAGCTGTTTTTT. The encoded protein is CASSPPSGRTGELFF.

This rearrangement joins TRBV27 to TRBJ1-1; a possible D gene is TRBD1 (5 bases). The CDR3 has 14 amino acids. V lost 6 bases and J lost 3, with 14 bases in between. CDR1 MNHEY and CDR2 SMNVEV come from the germline V gene (reference sequence). This CDR3 reads CASRGAVGYTEAFF. The CDR3 DNA reads TGTGCCAGCAGAGGGGCTGTGGGTTACACTGAAGCTTTCTTT.

This clone showed up just a few times. This chain joins TRBV10-2 and TRBJ2-1; possibly TRBD1 for D (6 bases). CDR3 size: 17 residues. V was pared by 0 bases and J by 3 bases, with 15 bases between. Germline V gives CDR1 WSHSY, CDR2 SAAADI. CDR3 in amino acids: CASSESMQGSNYNEQFF. CDR3 DNA sequence: TGCGCCAGCAGTGAGTCGATGCAGGGGTCCAACTACAATGAGCAGTTCTTC.

J is TRBJ2-2 and V is TRBV7-2, with D perhaps given as TRBD1 or TRBD2 (6 bases each). V lost 4 bases and J lost 4, with 13 bases in between. The V gene's germline CDR1 is SGHTA and CDR2 FQGNSA. The CDR3 length is 15 residues. The CDR3 DNA is TGTGCCAGCAGCTCAGGGAAGGGGGGCACCGGGGAGCTGTTTTTT. Its protein product is CASSSGKGGTGELFF.

This chain connects TRBV5-1 to TRBJ2-7, with 8 bases matching TRBD2. There are 13 residues in the CDR3. Losses at the gene ends were 6 bases for V and 4 bases for J; bases not matched to a gene: 6. Germline CDR1 reads SGHRS; CDR2 reads YFSETQ. The CDR3 is CASKAGGGYEQYF. The CDR3 DNA follows: TGCGCCAGCAAGGCGGGGGGCGGGTACGAGCAGTACTTC.

The chain carries TRBV10-3 and TRBJ2-1; TRBD1 is a possible D gene (6 bases). This CDR3 comprises 18 residues. V lost 2 bases and J lost 2, with 19 bases in between. Per germline, CDR1 ENHRY and CDR2 SYGVKD. The CDR3 nucleotides are TGTGCCATCAGTGAGACCAGACAGGAAAGATATACCTACAATGAGCAGTTCTTC. This codes for CAISETRQERYTYNEQFF.

This clone has only one observation. This chain links TRBV20-1 with TRBJ1-5; tentatively, D is TRBD1 (5 bases). Trimming shortened V by 3 bases and J by 1 base, and 19 bases separated the two germline ends. Germline CDR1 and CDR2: DFQATT and SNEGSKA (reference sequence). The CDR3 covers 17 residues. DNA of the CDR3: TGCAGTGCTAGTCGGGACCGAGGCGAAGGGAGCAATCAGCCCCAGCATTTT. Amino acids: CSASRDRGEGSNQPQHF.

V gene TRBV19 combines with J gene TRBJ1-5; D gene unclear. Trimming left V 7 bases short and J 0 bases short, with 13 bases between. CDR1 and CDR2 (germline): LNHDA, SQIVND (reference sequence). The CDR3 loop spans 15 amino acids. The CDR3 sequence is CASIPPGYSNQPQHF. The CDR3 DNA sequence: TGTGCCAGTATCCCCCCAGGTTATAGCAATCAGCCCCAGCATTTT.

The chain joins TRBV10-2 to TRBJ1-5, with 9 nucleotides matching TRBD1. The CDR3 has 14 residues. The germline CDR1 and CDR2 sequences are WSHSY and SAAADI. V shed 3 bases, J shed 6 bases, and the junction held 3 bases outside the gene matches. In DNA, the CDR3 is TGCGCCAGCAGTGAAACAGGGGGCGGTCAGCCCCAGCATTTT. Translated: CASSETGGGQPQHF.

This rearrangement joins TRBV28 to TRBJ2-5, with 11 bases matching TRBD2. This CDR3 is 18 amino acids long. After removal of 8 bases from V and 1 base from J, the junction contained 15 bases not matched to a gene. CDR1 is MDHEN, CDR2 SYDVKM, per germline. The CDR3 DNA reads as TGTGCCAGCCGGGAGGGATCACTAGCGGGAGACCGCCAAGAGACCCAGTACTTC. Its protein product is CASREGSLAGDRQETQYF. The complete variable domain, with remaining parts taken from reference TRBV28 and TRBJ2-5, reads DVKVTQSSRYLVKRTGEKVFLECVQDMDHENMFWYRQDPGLGLRLIYFSYDVKMKEKGDIPEGYSVSREKKERFSLILESASTNQTSMYLCASREGSLAGDRQETQYFGPGTRLLVL.

Here the CDR3 DNA reads TGCGCCAGCAGGCCTCGACTAGCGGGCACAGATACGCAGTATTTT. This sequence encodes CASRPRLAGTDTQYF. This chain links TRBV10-1 with TRBJ2-3, with TRBD2 identical over 9 bases. Losses at the gene ends were 6 bases for V and 1 base for J; bases not matched to a gene: 5. Germline-derived CDR1 and CDR2 are WNHNN and SYGVQD (reference sequence). The CDR3 covers 15 residues.

The chain employs TRBV7-8 and TRBJ2-3; possible D gene TRBD1, 6 bases. Trimming left V 5 bases short and J 2 bases short, with 11 bases between. This CDR3 comprises 14 residues. CDR1 SGHVS and CDR2 FQNEAQ come from the germline V gene. This CDR3 is CASSLQGNTDTQYF. The CDR3 nucleotides are TGTGCCAGCAGCCTCCAGGGGAACACAGATACGCAGTATTTT.

This sequence joins TRBV27 and TRBJ2-3; no definite D call. Germline CDR1 is MNHEY and CDR2 is SMNVEV (reference sequence). CDR3 length: 15 residues. V was clipped by 1 base and J by 0 bases, with 8 bases between them. The CDR3: CASSLWTASTDTQYF. The CDR3 region has the DNA TGTGCCAGCAGTTTATGGACCGCTAGCACAGATACGCAGTATTTT.